This TCR beta chain was retrieved from a study of blood T cell repertoires in COVID-19. Whole-study context: PBMCs, B-cell-depleted T cells, or T cells provided the cDNA or gDNA that made up the material.

CDR3 size: 14 residues. V lost 5 bases to trimming and J lost 0 bases; unmatched junction nucleotides: 4. Per the germline V gene, CDR1 is SGHVS and CDR2 is FNYEAQ. This clone showed up just once. Repertoires were generated with immunoSEQ multiplex PCR, while TCRdb's copy carries only in-frame clones and drops some. The profile shows some 120,000 clones, 80% of them singletons. This rearrangement joins TRBV7-6 to TRBJ2-7; TRBD1 matches at 7 bases. This receptor was obtained from a human donor in a cohort sampled during active COVID-19. Sequencing used peripheral blood. In DNA, the CDR3 is TGTGCCAGCAGCCGGGACAGTAACTCCTACGAGCAGTACTTC. This sequence encodes CASSRDSNSYEQYF.